Below, 5 T cell receptor beta chains from the same sample are listed, as sequenced in a study of neoadjuvant anti-PD-1 for oral cavity cancer. Sequenced by immunoSEQ multiplex PCR; TCRdb stores in-frame clones only, minus some. The repertoire has over 13,000 clones, about three quarters of them found once; the top ten carry approximately 2.8%. Time point noted: after neoadjuvant nivolumab, at surgical resection. This sample comprised PBMCs, obtained after nivolumab (anti-PD-1) treatment. Receptors were obtained from a person between 35 and 79 years old with oral cavity squamous cell carcinoma.

The V call is TRBV7-2, the J call TRBJ2-3; D may be TRBD2 (5 bases). V lost 5 bases, J lost 2 bases, and 17 bases lay in between. Germline V gene sequence: CDR1 SGHTA, CDR2 FQGNSA. The CDR3 length is 16 residues. The CDR3 DNA sequence: TGTGCCAGCAGCCCTGCCCAGCGGAGGACCACAGATACGCAGTATTTT. Its protein is CASSPAQRRTTDTQYF.

V is TRBV5-6 and J is TRBJ2-1; 15 nucleotides match TRBD2. The germline V gene encodes CDR1 SGHDT and CDR2 YYEEEE. V dropped 2 bases and J dropped 15; count of bases not matched to a gene: 6. CDR3 length equals 14 residues. This CDR3 is CASSLAGTSGRRFF. The CDR3 DNA reads TGTGCCAGCAGCTTAGCCGGGACTAGCGGGAGGAGGTTCTTC.

This clone has only one observation. The chain recombines TRBV7-8 with TRBJ2-5, with a weak D call TRBD2 (5 bases). Per the germline V gene, CDR1 is SGHVS and CDR2 is FQNEAQ. There are 17 residues in the CDR3. The V and J ends lost 2 bases and 4 bases respectively, with 20 bases between them. The CDR3 protein is CASSLTHLTGSLETQYF. The CDR3 DNA is TGTGCCAGCAGCTTAACCCACCTCACTGGGAGTCTAGAGACCCAGTACTTC.

The chain links TRBV7-2 to TRBJ1-2; no firm D call. Per germline, CDR1 SGHTA and CDR2 FQGNSA. This CDR3 has 13 amino acids. Trimming took 2 bases from V and 5 from J, leaving 9 bases between them. CDR3 in DNA: TGTGCCAGCAGCTTACTCTCTGGTTATGGCTACACCTTC. It codes for CASSLLSGYGYTF.

The rearrangement joins TRBV19 to TRBJ2-7; 13 bases align to TRBD2. Germline CDR1 is LNHDA and CDR2 is SQIVND (reference sequence). The CDR3 has 13 residues. The ends lost 8 bases at V and 4 bases at J; junction bases unmatched: 2. The CDR3 nucleotides are TGTGCCAGTGGGACTAGCGGGGAGTACGAGCAGTACTTC. It specifies CASGTSGEYEQYF.